This T cell receptor beta chain was documented in a study of Ad26.COV2.S vaccination and SARS-CoV-2 variants. Treatment reported: some 20 received Ad26.COV2.S at low or high dose, single or two shots; about 5 received placebo; per-sample allocation not given. Day 63 following the first vaccine or placebo injection was when the samples were taken. The donor was a Boston adult aged 18-55 years. The repertoire was sequenced with immunoSEQ multiplex PCR; TCRdb's copy has only in-frame clones and lacks some. The sample contains around 400,000 clones, approximately 90% of which appear only once. This CDR3 has 14 residues. The ends lost 4 bases at V and 8 bases at J; junction bases unmatched: 8. Germline V gene data show CDR1 as ENHRY and CDR2 as SYGVKD.

Source: peripheral blood, taken in a trial of Ad26.COV2.S vaccine versus placebo. The receptor was isolated from a person aged 18-65 years who received the Ad26.COV2.S COVID-19 vaccine or a placebo. V is TRBV10-3 and J is TRBJ2-1, with 7 bases matching TRBD2. The CDR3 DNA is TGTGCCATCAGTGGGGCGGGAGAGCATCATGAGCAGTTCTTC. Translating it yields CAISGAGEHHEQFF.